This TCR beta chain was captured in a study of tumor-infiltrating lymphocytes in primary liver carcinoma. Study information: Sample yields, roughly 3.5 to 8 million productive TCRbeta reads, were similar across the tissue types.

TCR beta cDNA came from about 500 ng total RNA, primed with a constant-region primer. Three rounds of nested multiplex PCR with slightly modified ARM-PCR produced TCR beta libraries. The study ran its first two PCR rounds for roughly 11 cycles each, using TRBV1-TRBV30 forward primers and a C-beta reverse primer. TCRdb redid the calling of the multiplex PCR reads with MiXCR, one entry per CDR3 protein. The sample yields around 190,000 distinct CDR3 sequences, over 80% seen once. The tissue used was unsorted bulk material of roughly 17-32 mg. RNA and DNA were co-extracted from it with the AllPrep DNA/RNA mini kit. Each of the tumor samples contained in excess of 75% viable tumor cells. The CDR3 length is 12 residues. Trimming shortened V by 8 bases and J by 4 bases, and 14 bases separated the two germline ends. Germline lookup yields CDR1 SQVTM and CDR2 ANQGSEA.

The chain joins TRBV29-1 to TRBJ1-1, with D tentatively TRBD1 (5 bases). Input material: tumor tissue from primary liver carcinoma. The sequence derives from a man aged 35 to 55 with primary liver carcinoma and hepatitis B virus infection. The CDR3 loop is CSMIMGGTEAFF. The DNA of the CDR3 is TGCAGCATGATAATGGGGGGCACTGAAGCTTTCTTT.